This TCR beta chain originates from a study of CD8 T cells in Susac syndrome. Whole-study results and caveats: Acknowledgment was made by the study that its TCR sequencing and HLA analysis involved a relatively small number of individuals.

In regard to this clonotype: What it recognizes is unknown.

RNA in amounts of roughly 0.5 to 1 ug was reverse transcribed with random hexamers. The immunoSEQ assay covered 54 Vbeta and 13 Jbeta segments for CDR3. TCRdb re-derived calls from the immunoSEQ multiplex PCR reads in MiXCR, one entry per CDR3 protein. The repertoire holds more than 95,000 distinct CDR3 sequences, 93% seen once, with over 0.3% in the top ten. Sequencing of TCR beta, carried out with a high-throughput approach, was applied to CD8+ and CD4+ T cells from the blood. Negative isolation yielded the CD8+ and CD4+ T cells, while FACS enriched the TEMRA cells. Germline CDR1 and CDR2: SNHLY and FYNNEI. The CDR3 contains 12 residues. Trimming shortened V by 6 bases and J by 14 bases, and 17 bases separated the two germline ends.

Sequenced input: CD8+ T cells from PBMCs. This receptor was obtained from a human donor with multiple sclerosis. The chain recombines TRBV2 with TRBJ2-1; no clear D. Here the CDR3 DNA reads TGTGCCAGCAGGGCCGGGCCCACGGAAGAGTTCTTC. It codes for CASRAGPTEEFF.